This T cell receptor beta chain was identified during a study of early T cells in non-severe SARS-CoV-2 infection (dated by TCRdb to the early 2020s). With regard to the full study: Because TCR sequencing relied on bulk RNA taken from unsorted whole blood, pairing of alpha and beta chains was not possible. What the authors observed across the whole study: VDJdb matching was skewed toward anti-spike CD8 responses, so virus-specific expansions were likely underestimated and private and CD4 specificities were missed.

This clonotype came up many times. Its antigen is still unknown. Qualities for individual bases were not recorded, and no much larger clone is one base off. Libraries were prepared through 5' RACE. Reads for this sample came from a NextSeq 500. The TCR library protocol attached unique molecular identifiers to individual cDNA molecules to correct for sequencing error and PCR bias. Sequencing covered both TCR alpha and beta chains, and within each sample the abundances of alpha and beta sequences were tightly co-correlated. The study's own analysis went as follows. Decombinator V4 was used to perform V gene, J gene and CDR3 annotation of TCR sequences. TCRs were defined as expanded if a significant change between any two time points was detected under a Poisson model with p below 0.0001. TCR abundances were normalised to the total number of TCRs sequenced per sample and expressed as counts per million. TRAV1-2 paired with TRAJ12, TRAJ20 or TRAJ33 defined MAIT TCRs, while TRAV10 paired with TRAJ18 defined iNKT TCRs. VDJdb, accessed 1 November 2021, was searched for CMV, EBV and SARS-CoV-2 annotated TCRs, excluding TCRs annotated for multiple antigens. TCRdb trimmed public reads at Q25 via fastp, called clones via MiXCR and kept in-frame beta chains. Rows are combined by CDR3 protein, so each entry shows the most common genes and DNA. These V and J calls are TCRdb output, not the study's own analysis. Here the sample has around 44,000 distinct CDR3 sequences; approximately 9.8% occur a single time. The top ten constitute roughly 8.3% of the sample.

From cysteine to phenylalanine, the CDR3 is 13 amino acids long. Solely the CDR3 DNA is kept, with 39 bases framed from the first base. CDR1 and CDR2, per the germline V gene, are SNHLY and FYNNEI. The V and J ends are trimmed by 8 bases and 0 bases, leaving 10 bases between them. This was a case-control study nested in a cohort of healthcare workers in London, UK, who had nasopharyngeal swab PCR tests and blood samples taken every week. Healthcare workers were enrolled in the week of the UK lockdown, from 23 to 31 March 2020, and were followed every week for up to 16 weeks. This TCR was recovered from an adult who was a healthcare worker with PCR-confirmed SARS-CoV-2 infection or an uninfected control (not recorded which). The rearrangement combines TRBV2 with TRBJ1-1; TRBD1 is a weak D gene call, 5 bases matching. The sample taken for sequencing was whole blood. The CDR3 in this case is CASLREMNTEAFF. In nucleotides, the sequence is TGTGCCAGCCTCAGGGAGATGAACACTGAAGCTTTCTTT.